One sample yielded the 25 T cell receptor beta chains listed below, sequenced in a study of blood T cell repertoires in COVID-19 (dated by TCRdb to 2018 to 2020). Libraries were constructed by the immunoSEQ multiplex PCR assay. TCRdb stores this immuneACCESS table with in-frame sequences only. Part of the clones is absent; in the studies checked, under half of the shortfall reflects unresolved V genes, and no reason is known for the rest. The sample profile shows fewer than 75,000 clones; nearly 90% of them were found once. The ten biggest clones cover approximately 3.9% of the sample. The sample taken for sequencing was peripheral blood. The receptors were gathered from a man in his 70s with acute or convalescent COVID-19.

This chain links TRBV5-1 with TRBJ2-5, with D possibly TRBD2 on 6 matching bases. There are 13 residues in the CDR3. CDR1 and CDR2 (germline): SGHRS, YFSETQ. The V gene lost 1 base and the J gene lost 4 bases, with 8 bases spanning the gap. The CDR3 sequence: CASSLNSGETQYF. The CDR3 DNA sequence: TGCGCCAGCAGCTTGAATAGCGGAGAGACCCAGTACTTC.

This clone turned up a few times. This sequence joins TRBV5-1 and TRBJ2-3, with 10 bases that match TRBD2. The junction had 7 bases not matched to a gene; V was cut back by 0 bases and J by 6 bases. Germline CDR1 SGHRS, CDR2 YFSETQ. CDR3 size: 16 residues. The CDR3 reads CASSLALAGATDTQYF. DNA of the CDR3: TGCGCCAGCAGCTTGGCGCTAGCGGGGGCGACGGATACGCAGTATTTT.

J is TRBJ1-2 and V is TRBV27, with a tentative D call TRBD1 (6 bases). This CDR3 comprises 15 residues. V was trimmed by 3 bases and J by 6 bases, leaving 17 bases between them. Germline V gene data show CDR1 as MNHEY and CDR2 as SMNVEV (reference sequence). CDR3 loop: CASSFPHGGQDGYTF. For the CDR3, the DNA is TGTGCCAGCAGTTTCCCCCACGGGGGGCAGGATGGCTACACCTTC.

The chain carries TRBV7-3 and TRBJ2-5; 15 bases fit TRBD2. Germline V CDR1 and CDR2: SGHTA, FQGTGA. CDR3 length: 16 amino acids. Trimming removed 4 bases from V and 5 bases from J; junction bases left unmatched: 5. The CDR3 protein is CASSSGLAGGQETQYF. CDR3 in DNA: TGTGCCAGCAGCTCCGGACTAGCGGGGGGGCAGGAGACCCAGTACTTC.

The CDR3 nucleotides are TGTGCCAGCAGCCGGCGACTAGCGGGGCGACCGAGGGGAGGCACAGATACGCAGTATTTT. It translates to CASSRRLAGRPRGGTDTQYF. The chain employs TRBV6-2 or TRBV6-3 and TRBJ2-3; 11 bases align to TRBD2. Germline V gene lookup returns CDR1 MNHEY and CDR2 SVGEGT. The ends lost 6 bases at V and 1 base at J; junction bases unmatched: 18. CDR3 size: 20 residues.

The chain is built from TRBV9 and TRBJ1-2; D may be TRBD1 (5 bases). This CDR3 is 14 amino acids long. The ends were cut back, 0 bases at V and 6 bases at J, with 12 bases in the middle. CDR1 SGDLS and CDR2 YYNGEE come from the germline V gene. CDR3: CASSVGYRSNGYTF. CDR3 bases: TGTGCCAGCAGCGTAGGGTACAGGAGTAATGGCTACACCTTC.

CDR3 sequence: CASSTAGYDTEAFF. In DNA form, the CDR3 reads TGTGCCAGCAGCACGGCAGGGTACGACACTGAAGCTTTCTTT. This chain uses TRBV21-1 with TRBJ1-1; TRBD1, as called in the table, went unchecked against the DNA. TRBV21-1 is a recognized pseudogene. CDR3 length equals 14 residues.

The chain recombines TRBV6-6 with TRBJ1-5; D gene ambiguous. This CDR3 has 15 residues. Germline CDR1 is MNHNY and CDR2 is SVGAGI (reference sequence). The ends were cut back, 6 bases at V and 1 base at J, with 13 bases in the middle. The CDR3 sequence: CASRLSQTSNQPQHF. In DNA, the CDR3 is TGTGCCAGCAGATTAAGTCAAACAAGCAATCAGCCCCAGCATTTT.

The V call is TRBV4-1, the J call TRBJ2-3; TRBD2 aligns across 15 bases. This CDR3 is built from 20 residues. The V segment lost 4 bases and the J segment 2 bases; nucleotides outside the gene matches: 13. Germline V gives CDR1 MGHRA, CDR2 YSYEKL. The CDR3 here is CASSRKGLAGGPLNTDTQYF. The CDR3 DNA sequence: TGCGCCAGCAGCCGGAAAGGACTAGCGGGGGGGCCACTCAACACAGATACGCAGTATTTT.

The chain employs TRBV2 and TRBJ1-1; 9 nucleotides align to TRBD1. Germline V lookup: CDR1 SNHLY, CDR2 FYNNEI. The V gene end was trimmed by 4 bases and the J gene end by 7 bases; junction bases not matched to a gene: 4. The CDR3 consists of 13 residues. The chain's CDR3 is CASSALDRGEAFF. The CDR3, as DNA: TGTGCCAGCAGTGCCTTGGACAGGGGTGAAGCTTTCTTT.

The CDR3 spells CASSLVRLAGVETQYF. The CDR3 DNA follows: TGTGCCAGCAGCTTAGTTCGACTAGCGGGGGTAGAGACCCAGTACTTC. The chain combines TRBV11-2 with TRBJ2-5; 12 bases fit TRBD2. CDR1 and CDR2 (germline): SGHAT, FQNNGV. The CDR3 loop spans 16 amino acids. The ends lost 1 base at V and 4 bases at J; junction bases unmatched: 4.

DNA for the CDR3: TGTGCCAGCAGACCGGGACAGGGGAACTACGAGCAGTACTTC. Translation: CASRPGQGNYEQYF. The chain carries TRBV2 and TRBJ2-7; 10 positions match TRBD1. This CDR3 region has 14 residues. The germline V gene encodes CDR1 SNHLY and CDR2 FYNNEI. The V gene end was trimmed by 6 bases and the J gene end by 3 bases; junction bases not matched to a gene: 5.

The V gene is TRBV5-6, the J gene TRBJ1-1; tentatively, D is TRBD1 (5 bases). The germline V gene encodes CDR1 SGHDT and CDR2 YYEEEE. Trimming cost V 1 base and J 12 bases, with 16 bases left between them. CDR3 size: 13 residues. CDR3: CASSLRGNSETFF. DNA of the CDR3: TGTGCCAGCAGCTTGCGGGGGAATTCGGAAACTTTCTTT.

V is TRBV6-6 and J is TRBJ2-3, with 13 positions matching TRBD2. Unmatched junction bases numbered 7, after V lost 5 bases and J lost 5 bases. The V gene's germline CDR1 is MNHNY and CDR2 SVGAGI (reference sequence). The CDR3 extends over 16 amino acids. This chain's CDR3 is CASSGTSGAAGDTQYF. The CDR3 nucleotides read TGTGCCAGCAGTGGGACTAGCGGGGCCGCGGGAGATACGCAGTATTTT.

This clone was seen a single time. The chain combines TRBV18 with TRBJ2-5, with D possibly matching TRBD1 (6 bases). Germline CDR1 KGHSH, CDR2 LQKENI. The V end lost 6 bases, the J end lost 3 bases, and 11 bases lay between the germline ends. The CDR3 is made up of 13 amino acids. In DNA, the CDR3 is TGTGCCAGCTCCCGAAACAGGGAAGAGACCCAGTACTTC. Its protein product is CASSRNREETQYF.

The V call is TRBV24-1, the J call TRBJ2-3; 9 bases map to TRBD1. CDR3 length: 16 residues. J was trimmed by 4 bases and V by 5 bases; bases with no gene match: 9. Germline V CDR1 and CDR2: KGHDR, SFDVKD. CDR3 amino acids: CATSGMTGGRADTQYF. In DNA, the CDR3 is TGTGCCACCAGTGGTATGACAGGGGGGAGAGCAGATACGCAGTATTTT.

J is TRBJ2-7 and V is TRBV10-1; weak D call: TRBD1 (5 bases). Germline V lookup: CDR1 WNHNN, CDR2 SYGVQD (reference sequence). The germline V and J ends were trimmed by 6 bases and 3 bases, with 12 bases remaining between them. This CDR3 contains 13 residues. The CDR3 nucleotides are TGCGCCAGCAGGTACAGGTCCTTCTACGAGCAGTACTTC. Encoded protein: CASRYRSFYEQYF.

To note about this clone: The identical CDR3 is also encoded by other nucleotide sequences in the sample. The V and J genes are TRBV7-2 and TRBJ2-1; TRBD2 matches 11 bases. Germline V gives CDR1 SGHTA, CDR2 FQGNSA. The CDR3 loop spans 14 amino acids. V lost 4 bases to trimming and J lost 5 bases; unmatched junction nucleotides: 1. CDR3 coding DNA: TGTGCCAGCAGCTCGGGACTAGCGGACAATGAGCAGTTCTTC. This translates into CASSSGLADNEQFF. Looking up the rest from reference TRBV7-2 and TRBJ2-1 gives the full variable domain: GAGVSQSPSNKVTEKGKDVELRCDPISGHTALYWYRQSLGQGLEFLIYFQGNSAPDKSGLPSDRFSAERTGGSVSTLTIQRTQQEDSAVYLCASSSGLADNEQFFGPGTRLTVL.

J is TRBJ1-2 and V is TRBV19; weak D call: TRBD1 (6 bases). V lost 4 bases to trimming and J lost 3 bases, with 12 bases between them. The CDR3 sequence is 14 residues long. Germline CDR1 and CDR2: LNHDA and SQIVND (reference sequence). For the CDR3, the DNA is TGTGCCAGTAGTAGGGAACGGACAGACTATGGCTACACCTTC. Translation gives CASSRERTDYGYTF. The full variable domain, with the rest looked up from reference TRBV19 and TRBJ1-2, is DGGITQSPKYLFRKEGQNVTLSCEQNLNHDAMYWYRQDPGQGLRLIYYSQIVNDFQKGDIAEGYSVSREKKESFPLTVTSAQKNPTAFYLCASSRERTDYGYTFGSGTRLTVV.

V usage is TRBV29-1 and J usage is TRBJ2-2, with no clear D. CDR1 and CDR2 (germline): SQVTM, ANQGSEA. Trimming pared 4 bases from V and 3 bases from J, leaving 6 bases between. The CDR3 covers 12 residues. The CDR3 loop reads CSVGEYTGELFF. Here the CDR3 DNA reads TGCAGCGTTGGCGAATACACCGGGGAGCTGTTTTTT.

The genes are TRBV7-9 and TRBJ2-1, with 11 bases matching TRBD1. There are 19 residues in the CDR3. The trim removed 5 bases at V and 6 bases at J, leaving 18 bases unmatched. CDR1 and CDR2 (germline): SEHNR, FQNEAQ (reference sequence). Here the CDR3 reads CASSRNPGTGGEGGNEQFF. Written as DNA, the CDR3 is TGTGCCAGCAGCCGCAACCCCGGGACAGGGGGGGAAGGAGGCAATGAGCAGTTCTTC.

The chain links TRBV5-4 to TRBJ2-7, with D possibly matching TRBD2 (5 bases). This CDR3 has 16 amino acids. The germline V gene has CDR1 SGHNT and CDR2 YYREEE (reference sequence). V was clipped by 4 bases and J by 0 bases, with 17 bases between them. CDR3 bases: TGTGCCAGCAGCGCCGGACTTACTAATCCCTCCTACGAGCAGTACTTC. Its protein is CASSAGLTNPSYEQYF.

J is TRBJ2-1 and V is TRBV6-5; TRBD2 matches 10 bases. Germline CDR1 reads MNHEY; CDR2 reads SVGAGI. The CDR3 is made up of 16 amino acids. The J segment lost 7 bases and the V segment lost 0 bases, leaving 6 bases of the junction unmatched. CDR3 sequence (DNA): TGTGCCAGCAGTTACTCGGGTAGCGGGGGGCCGAATGAGCAGTTCTTC. Its protein is CASSYSGSGGPNEQFF.

The chain carries TRBV4-2 and TRBJ2-7, with D maybe TRBD1 (6 bases). The V end lost 3 bases, the J end lost 4 bases, and 10 bases lay between the germline ends. This CDR3 spans 13 amino acids. CDR1 LGHNA and CDR2 YNFKEQ come from the germline V gene. The CDR3 loop is CASSHRQEYEQYF. The CDR3 bases are TGTGCCAGCAGCCATCGACAGGAGTACGAGCAGTACTTC.

Turning to this clone: The junction does not match germline at one end; this may be a read error. The CDR3 sequence is CASSSGGGRTDTQYF. As DNA, the CDR3 is TGTGCTAGCAGCTCAGGCGGGGGTAGGACAGATACGCAGTATTTT. The chain has TRBV7-7 and TRBJ2-3; TRBD2 agrees at 7 bases. The CDR3 consists of 15 residues. Germline V gives CDR1 SSHAT, CDR2 FNYEAQ (reference sequence).